This section outlines one T cell receptor beta chain sequence together with its context. This clonotype was counted only a few times. Its binding antigen is unknown. Base qualities are not recorded, but no much larger clone differs from it by a single base. CDR1 and CDR2 are drawn from the germline V gene (reference sequence): DFQATT, SNEGSKA. There are 14 amino acids in the CDR3, from cysteine to phenylalanine inclusive. Just CDR3 DNA is preserved here, 42 bases in frame from base 1. Relative to germline, V is 6 bases shorter and J is 0 bases shorter, with 13 bases between their ends. These data come from a study of post-analysis software for immune sequencing data (dated by TCRdb to about 2015). Some background on the complete study: Recorded disease courses included relapsing-remitting, secondary progressive and progressive-relapsing multiple sclerosis, with some patients lacking subtype annotation. A subset of samples was prepared in parallel using single-end sample barcoding, then pooled and co-amplified after Illumina adapter ligation. Patient repertoires were compared against 11 previously published healthy control repertoires from donors aged roughly 6 to 26 years. Overall results and qualifications from the work: Strong co-clustering of samples prepared in the same batch was shown by direct clustering with F measure, prompting a batch-effect correction. The control group was slightly older than the multiple sclerosis patient group. Roughly 5 TRBV segments, including TRBV5-6, TRBV5-1 and TRBV20-1, were significantly more frequent in patients than controls. Normalized Chao1 diversity was significantly lower in multiple sclerosis patients than controls, suggesting substantial peripheral T-cell clonal expansion.

The method behind the library was PCR. The listed sequencing device is Illumina HiSeq 2500. To reduce PCR and sequencing biases, unique molecular identifiers were built into the TCR beta cDNA libraries. Approximately 500,000 cDNA molecules were obtained per 1 to 10 million input T cells, so each molecule approximated one T cell. Patient libraries were prepared and sequenced with the same protocol used for the earlier healthy control dataset. Within a given batch, samples were prepared together, multiplexed and sequenced on the same HiSeq lane. As for the original processing: MIGEC handled the raw barcoded reads, throwing out single-read molecular identifier groups before consensus assembly and CDR3 extraction. Clonotype tables were post-analysed with VDJtools, and diversity was normalized by down-sampling all datasets to the smallest sample size. To correct batch-related cross-sample contamination, repertoire overlap clustering matched CDR3 amino acid sequences but not nucleotide sequences. Starting from the raw public reads, TCRdb applied fastp trimming at Q25, assembled clones with MiXCR and retained in-frame beta chains. For every CDR3 protein sequence, its rows merge into one entry that carries the most common genes and DNA. The V and J calls were not made by the authors but by TCRdb's processing. Recorded for this sample are more than 500,000 distinct CDR3 sequences; around 36% of them occurred a single time. The ten biggest clones cover around 6.1% of the sample.

To demonstrate the VDJtools post-analysis software, the study profiled TCR beta repertoires from the peripheral blood of around 13 young patients with multiple sclerosis. The patients with multiple sclerosis were children and adolescents between about 6 and 15 years of age. The receptor was isolated from a girl under 18 with multiple sclerosis. The sequenced sample consisted of blood. The rearranged chain carries TRBV20-1 and TRBJ2-3, with no D gene named confidently. The nucleotide sequence reads as follows: TGCAGTGCAAAGACTTTACCAAGCACAGATACGCAGTATTTT. It translates to CSAKTLPSTDTQYF.